Below, 22 T cell receptor beta chains from the same sample are listed, as sequenced in a study of shared clonotypes between healthy human individuals. Using immunoSEQ multiplex PCR, the repertoire was profiled, and TCRdb retains in-frame clones only, with some absent. The table has approximately 2.4 million clones, approximately 95% seen once. Sequenced input: naive CD4+ T cells sorted from blood. Documented subset: CD45RA+ positively selected. The receptors were sampled from a man between 18 and 29 years old in good health.

This clone appeared a single time. This sequence joins TRBV2 and TRBJ1-6; weak D call: TRBD1 (5 bases). Trimming cost V 6 bases and J 6 bases, with 15 bases left between them. Germline CDR1 and CDR2: SNHLY and FYNNEI. The CDR3 runs 15 residues. The CDR3 nucleotides are TGTGCCAGCAGCCTAGTGGGGCAGGGTAATTCACCCCTCCACTTT. Amino acids: CASSLVGQGNSPLHF.

This rearrangement joins TRBV5-6 to TRBJ1-1, with no clear D. Trimming cost V 0 bases and J 4 bases, with 10 bases left between them. Germline V gene data show CDR1 as SGHDT and CDR2 as YYEEEE. The CDR3 is 14 amino acids. CDR3 coding DNA: TGTGCCAGCAGCTTGGCACGAGGGAGCACTGAAGCTTTCTTT. Amino acids: CASSLARGSTEAFF. Full variable domain (rest looked up from reference TRBV5-6 and TRBJ1-1): DAGVTQSPTHLIKTRGQQVTLRCSPKSGHDTVSWYQQALGQGPQFIFQYYEEEERQRGNFPDRFSGHQFPNYSSELNVNALLLGDSALYLCASSLARGSTEAFFGQGTRLTVV.

V is TRBV6-6 and J is TRBJ1-2; D unresolved. This CDR3 region has 14 residues. The germline V gene encodes CDR1 MNHNY and CDR2 SVGAGI (reference sequence). With 2 bases removed from V and 3 bases from J, the gap between germline ends came to 10 bases. In DNA form, the CDR3 reads TGTGCCAGCAGTTACCCGGTCAGAGACTATGGCTACACCTTC. Its translation: CASSYPVRDYGYTF.

This clone showed up just once. The gene calls are TRBV5-1 and TRBJ1-1; 9 positions match TRBD1. There are 16 residues in the CDR3. Per germline, CDR1 SGHRS and CDR2 YFSETQ. V lost 4 bases and J lost 1; bases outside the gene matches: 8. CDR3 residues: CASSQGQGTPNTEAFF. For the CDR3, the DNA is TGCGCCAGCAGCCAAGGACAGGGGACGCCGAACACTGAAGCTTTCTTT.

The chain is built from TRBV6-5 and TRBJ1-1; 8 nucleotides match TRBD1. From germline, CDR1 is MNHEY and CDR2 SVGAGI. Unmatched junction bases numbered 5, after V lost 7 bases and J lost 1 base. The CDR3 runs to 14 residues. The chain's CDR3 is CASKSDRGNTEAFF. Here the CDR3 DNA reads TGTGCCAGCAAAAGCGACAGGGGGAACACTGAAGCTTTCTTT.

This clone was detected only once. The rearrangement links TRBV19 to TRBJ1-1; weak D call: TRBD1 (5 bases). Germline CDR1 and CDR2: LNHDA and SQIVND (reference sequence). The CDR3 length is 17 residues. V was cut by 8 bases and J by 2 bases, with 24 bases left in between. The CDR3 DNA follows: TGTGCCAGTTCTGTACTGAGTACGCAGGGTGGAAACACTGAAGCTTTCTTT. Translated, it gives CASSVLSTQGGNTEAFF.

V and J are TRBV7-6 and TRBJ2-7; D is ambiguous. Trimming removed 5 bases at V and 2 bases at J, with 10 bases between. CDR1 is SGHVS and CDR2 is FNYEAQ in the germline V gene. The CDR3 extends over 13 amino acids. This CDR3 is CASSAQMTYEQYF. CDR3 DNA: TGTGCCAGCAGCGCACAGATGACCTACGAGCAGTACTTC.

This clone was observed a single time. The chain couples TRBV11-2 to TRBJ1-1; D unresolved. The germline gives CDR1 SGHAT, CDR2 FQNNGV. The CDR3 runs 12 residues. Trimming stripped 4 bases from V and 9 bases from J, with 12 bases between. The CDR3 sequence: CASSSRTFKAFF. The CDR3 DNA is TGTGCCAGCAGCTCCCGGACTTTCAAAGCTTTCTTT. Supplemented by reference TRBV11-2 and TRBJ1-1, the full variable domain reads EAGVAQSPRYKIIEKRQSVAFWCNPISGHATLYWYQQILGQGPKLLIQFQNNGVVDDSQLPKDRFSAERLKGVDSTLKIQPAKLEDSAVYLCASSSRTFKAFFGQGTRLTVV.

Comments on this clone: Mismatch with germline at one junction end may stem from a read error. The chain is built from TRBV19 and TRBJ2-3; 7 bases align to TRBD2. Germline loops: CDR1 LNHDA, CDR2 SQIVND (reference sequence). The CDR3 consists of 16 residues. CDR3 in amino acids: CASSIGIAGVTGTQYF. CDR3 nucleotide sequence: TGTGCCAGTAGTATCGGTATAGCGGGCGTTACAGGTACGCAGTATTTT.

The chain is built from TRBV28 and TRBJ1-2; D is perhaps TRBD1 (5 bases). Trimming took 9 bases from V and 7 from J, leaving 12 bases between them. Germline V gene lookup returns CDR1 MDHEN and CDR2 SYDVKM. The CDR3 has 11 amino acids. As DNA, the CDR3 is TGTGCCAGTGAGACAGTAGCTGGCTACACCTTC. This codes for CASETVAGYTF.

This chain connects TRBV27 to TRBJ1-2; D gene uncertain. Germline CDR1 MNHEY, CDR2 SMNVEV (reference sequence). The CDR3 is made up of 15 amino acids. V was trimmed by 5 bases and J by 3 bases, leaving 16 bases between them. The DNA for the CDR3 is TGTGCCAGCAGTCCTAGGCTGTTGCACCACTATGGCTACACCTTC. Translation gives CASSPRLLHHYGYTF.

This chain joins TRBV18 and TRBJ1-2, with D unclear. This CDR3 has 14 amino acids. The V gene's germline CDR1 is KGHSH and CDR2 LQKENI. With 0 bases removed from V and 6 bases from J, the gap between germline ends came to 11 bases. The CDR3 nucleotides are TGTGCCAGCTCACCACCGGAGGGCAGGCATGGCTACACCTTC. It codes for CASSPPEGRHGYTF.

CDR3 region: CASSLLWDTEAFF. The CDR3 bases are TGTGCCAGCAGCTTACTATGGGATACTGAAGCTTTCTTT. The chain recombines TRBV7-2 with TRBJ1-1; D is unclear. The V and J ends lost 2 bases and 5 bases respectively, with 9 bases between them. CDR3 length: 13 residues. CDR1 and CDR2 from the germline V gene are SGHTA and FQGNSA.

The V and J genes are TRBV7-9 and TRBJ1-6; 8 positions agree with TRBD1. Unmatched junction bases numbered 4, after V lost 6 bases and J lost 6 bases. This CDR3 comprises 14 residues. Germline V gene lookup returns CDR1 SEHNR and CDR2 FQNEAQ (reference sequence). This CDR3 is CASRGTGGNSPLHF. The CDR3 nucleotides read TGTGCCAGCAGGGGGACAGGAGGTAATTCACCCCTCCACTTT.

The chain combines TRBV7-9 with TRBJ1-5; D remains unclear. The germline gives CDR1 SEHNR, CDR2 FQNEAQ (reference sequence). The CDR3 length is 13 residues. V was shortened by 0 bases and J by 5 bases, with 5 bases between the two germline ends. This CDR3 is CASSLAIDQPQHF. The CDR3 DNA follows: TGTGCCAGCAGCTTAGCGATCGATCAGCCCCAGCATTTT.

This chain links TRBV10-3 with TRBJ2-3, with 8 bases aligning to TRBD1. V lost 4 bases and J lost 6; bases outside the gene matches: 6. The CDR3 length is 14 residues. CDR1 and CDR2 (germline): ENHRY, SYGVKD. In DNA form, the CDR3 reads TGTGCCATCAGTGGCGGACAGGGCTTGGATACGCAGTATTTT. Protein sequence: CAISGGQGLDTQYF.

The CDR3 DNA follows: TGTGCCATCAGACAGACAACAGGGGTTGTAGCCTACGAGCAGTACTTC. As protein: CAIRQTTGVVAYEQYF. This sequence joins TRBV10-3 and TRBJ2-7; 7 bases line up with TRBD1. Germline-derived CDR1 and CDR2 are ENHRY and SYGVKD. The CDR3 covers 16 residues. V lost 6 bases, J lost 2 bases, and 13 bases stayed unmatched.

The chain links TRBV28 to TRBJ1-2; D may be TRBD1 (6 bases). The CDR3 is made up of 16 amino acids. V lost 10 bases, J lost 0 bases, and 21 bases lay in between. The germline CDR1 and CDR2 sequences are MDHEN and SYDVKM. The CDR3 spells CAIEQFLGGANYGYTF. The CDR3 nucleotides are TGTGCCATCGAGCAGTTTCTAGGGGGTGCTAACTATGGCTACACCTTC.

In regard to this clone: This sample also contains other DNA sequences that code for the same CDR3. The V and J genes are TRBV30 and TRBJ1-2, with no clear D. The CDR3 has 12 amino acids. CDR1 and CDR2 from the germline V gene are GTSNPN and SVGIG (reference sequence). The V end was cut by 2 bases, the J end by 5 bases, with 9 bases between. CDR3 sequence: CAWSLGGYGYTF. CDR3 nucleotide sequence: TGTGCCTGGAGTCTGGGTGGGTATGGCTACACCTTC.

The chain carries TRBV18 and TRBJ1-6, with D possibly TRBD1 on 6 matching bases. The CDR3 contains 19 residues. V lost 2 bases to trimming and J lost 5 bases, with 22 bases between them. Germline V gene data show CDR1 as KGHSH and CDR2 as LQKENI. DNA of the CDR3: TGTGCCAGCTCACCAACCGCCGTGGGCAGGGGAAAAGATAATTCACCCCTCCACTTT. Amino acids: CASSPTAVGRGKDNSPLHF.

In its sample, this clone was seen once. The identical CDR3 is also encoded by other nucleotide sequences in the sample. CDR3 sequence reads: CASSLGSTGELFF. The CDR3 bases are TGCGCCAGCAGCTTGGGCTCCACCGGGGAGCTGTTTTTT. The gene calls are TRBV5-1 and TRBJ2-2; D call uncertain. Germline CDR1 and CDR2: SGHRS and YFSETQ. The CDR3 covers 13 residues. V was trimmed by 0 bases and J by 4 bases, leaving 4 bases between them.

The chain is built from TRBV7-2 and TRBJ2-1, with 9 nucleotides matching TRBD2. V trimming: 5 bases; J trimming: 1 base; junction bases outside the gene matches: 6. Germline loops: CDR1 SGHTA, CDR2 FQGNSA. This CDR3 is 16 amino acids long. The CDR3 protein is CASSTRTSVSYNEQFF. The CDR3 DNA reads as TGTGCCAGCAGCACCCGGACTAGCGTATCCTACAATGAGCAGTTCTTC.